The 26 T cell receptor beta chains below were found in one sample sequenced in a study of T cell responses to AZD1222 COVID-19 vaccine. Some clones are missing from TCRdb's copy, which holds only in-frame ones; the method was immunoSEQ multiplex PCR. The sample gives approximately 110,000 clones, approximately 89% of which show up once; approximately 5% is in the top ten. The sample here was peripheral blood, taken on day 0 of AZD1222 vaccination. Receptors originate from an adult in good health.

This chain uses TRBV10-3 with TRBJ2-5; possible D gene TRBD1, 5 bases. Germline V gene lookup returns CDR1 ENHRY and CDR2 SYGVKD. The V end lost 6 bases, the J end lost 3 bases, and 20 bases lay between the germline ends. The CDR3 is made up of 16 amino acids. CDR3 DNA sequence: TGTGCCATCAGCCCCTCCTCAGGGAACCTAAAAGAGACCCAGTACTTC. Translation gives CAISPSSGNLKETQYF.

The chain carries TRBV27 and TRBJ1-5; 7 nucleotides agree with TRBD1. CDR1 and CDR2 from the germline V gene are MNHEY and SMNVEV (reference sequence). This CDR3 has 14 amino acids. V dropped 6 bases and J dropped 3; count of bases not matched to a gene: 5. The CDR3 spells CASSQTGINQPQHF. The CDR3 DNA reads as TGTGCCAGCAGCCAGACAGGGATCAATCAGCCCCAGCATTTT.

The chain carries TRBV5-1 and TRBJ2-3; TRBD2 is a possible D gene (6 bases). Trimming took off 1 base at V and 4 bases at J, with 13 bases between the two ends. The V gene's germline CDR1 is SGHRS and CDR2 YFSETQ. This CDR3 comprises 15 residues. CDR3 protein: CASSLLAAGSDTQYF. In DNA, the CDR3 is TGCGCCAGCAGCTTGTTGGCCGCGGGGTCAGATACGCAGTATTTT.

The rearrangement joins TRBV4-2 to TRBJ2-1; TRBD2 agrees at 12 bases. The length of the CDR3 is 16 residues. Germline CDR1 is LGHNA and CDR2 is YNFKEQ. The ends lost 0 bases at V and 5 bases at J; junction bases unmatched: 2. CDR3: CASSQDLAGGDNEQFF. The DNA of the CDR3 is TGTGCCAGCAGCCAAGATCTAGCGGGGGGGGACAATGAGCAGTTCTTC.

The gene calls are TRBV6-2 or TRBV6-3 and TRBJ1-1; D might be TRBD1 (5 bases). Trimming shortened V by 2 bases and J by 12 bases, and 10 bases separated the two germline ends. Germline assignment: CDR1 MNHEY and CDR2 SVGEGT. This CDR3 comprises 11 residues. CDR3 bases: TGTGCCAGCAGTTACGCGGGACTACCTTTCTTT. It is translated as CASSYAGLPFF.

The chain is built from TRBV4-3 and TRBJ2-2, with D possibly TRBD1 on 5 matching bases. CDR1 is LGHNA, CDR2 YSLEER, per germline. The CDR3 extends over 17 amino acids. The V gene lost 1 base and the J gene lost 0 bases, with 12 bases spanning the gap. CDR3 loop: CASSQVVETANTGELFF. The CDR3 DNA reads as TGCGCCAGCAGCCAAGTAGTGGAGACAGCGAACACCGGGGAGCTGTTTTTT.

This rearrangement joins TRBV4-1 to TRBJ2-1, with 12 bases lining up with TRBD1. Trimming removed 2 bases from V and 7 bases from J; junction bases left unmatched: 6. CDR1 and CDR2 (germline): MGHRA, YSYEKL. This CDR3 is built from 16 residues. The CDR3 sequence is CASSQWGQGARNEQFF. The CDR3 DNA sequence: TGCGCCAGCAGCCAATGGGGACAGGGGGCACGAAATGAGCAGTTCTTC.

This sequence joins TRBV4-2 and TRBJ1-1; 9 nucleotides agree with TRBD1. V lost 4 bases and J lost 5; bases outside the gene matches: 5. Germline V gene sequence: CDR1 LGHNA, CDR2 YNFKEQ. This CDR3 is 14 amino acids long. CDR3 protein: CASSPGQGTTEAFF. In DNA form, the CDR3 reads TGTGCCAGCAGCCCAGGACAGGGGACGACTGAAGCTTTCTTT.

In its sample, this clone was seen a few times. The chain is built from TRBV6-5 and TRBJ2-6; D remains unclear. Germline V gene sequence: CDR1 MNHEY, CDR2 SVGAGI. This CDR3 has 15 amino acids. The germline V and J ends were trimmed by 6 bases and 2 bases, with 11 bases remaining between them. CDR3 DNA: TGTGCCAGCAGCCGCGTATCGGCTGGGGCCAACGTCCTGACTTTC. Its protein product is CASSRVSAGANVLTF.

Remarks on this clone: Different DNA sequences within this sample yield the same CDR3. This rearrangement joins TRBV20-1 to TRBJ1-1; TRBD1 might be the D (5 bases). V lost 3 bases and J 4 bases, leaving 6 bases between the germline ends. The CDR3 is 11 residues long. Germline V gene data show CDR1 as DFQATT and CDR2 as SNEGSKA (reference sequence). DNA of the CDR3: TGCAGTGCTAGTGGGGGCACTGAAGCTTTCTTT. It codes for CSASGGTEAFF.

V is TRBV2 and J is TRBJ2-3, with 8 bases identical to TRBD1. CDR1 and CDR2 (germline): SNHLY, FYNNEI. This CDR3 region has 15 residues. V lost 4 bases and J lost 1; bases outside the gene matches: 4. This CDR3 reads CASSGQGAGTDTQYF. The CDR3 DNA follows: TGTGCCAGCAGTGGTCAGGGGGCCGGCACAGATACGCAGTATTTT.

The chain uses TRBV9 and TRBJ2-2; no firm D call. This CDR3 has 15 residues. The germline gives CDR1 SGDLS, CDR2 YYNGEE. Trimming took 0 bases from V and 0 from J, leaving 6 bases between them. CDR3: CASSVEMANTGELFF. DNA for the CDR3: TGTGCCAGCAGCGTAGAGATGGCGAACACCGGGGAGCTGTTTTTT.

The chain recombines TRBV3-1 (or the pseudogene TRBV3-2) with TRBJ2-3; 9 bases line up with TRBD2. CDR1 is LGHDT, CDR2 YNNKEL, per germline (reference sequence). CDR3 length equals 16 residues. Trimming took 6 bases from V and 6 from J; bases not matched to a gene: 13. CDR3 residues: CASRGGKRGARDTQYF. The CDR3 DNA reads as TGTGCCAGCAGGGGTGGCAAGCGGGGGGCGAGGGATACGCAGTATTTT.

The rearrangement uses TRBV6-5 and TRBJ1-2; TRBD1 is a possible D gene (5 bases). V dropped 2 bases and J dropped 3 bases, with 13 bases sitting between them. Germline V gene data show CDR1 as MNHEY and CDR2 as SVGAGI. This CDR3 has 15 amino acids. DNA of the CDR3: TGTGCCAGCAGTTACGATGGGGCTAATCACTATGGCTACACCTTC. Its translation: CASSYDGANHYGYTF.

The gene calls are TRBV6-5 and TRBJ2-2; 9 positions match TRBD1. The CDR3 runs to 15 residues. Germline V CDR1 and CDR2: MNHEY, SVGAGI. The V segment lost 6 bases and the J segment 5 bases; nucleotides outside the gene matches: 7. DNA for the CDR3: TGTGCCAGCAGACCGGGACAGGGAATGACCGGGGAGCTGTTTTTT. This encodes CASRPGQGMTGELFF.

This chain links TRBV6-6 with TRBJ2-5, with D possibly being TRBD2 (6 bases). Per germline, CDR1 MNHNY and CDR2 SVGAGI (reference sequence). The V gene lost 0 bases and the J gene lost 4 bases, with 15 bases spanning the gap. The CDR3 runs 16 residues. CDR3 loop: CASSYSGTQGGETQYF. The CDR3, as DNA: TGTGCCAGCAGTTACTCGGGGACCCAGGGAGGAGAGACCCAGTACTTC.

J is TRBJ1-6 and V is TRBV7-3, with 7 bases identical to TRBD1. This CDR3 is 14 amino acids long. V gave up 5 bases and J gave up 9 bases; unmatched junction bases: 7. Germline-derived CDR1 and CDR2 are SGHTA and FQGTGA. As DNA, the CDR3 is TGTGCCAGCAGCCGCGGGACAGAAGCTTCACCCCTCCACTTT. Translation: CASSRGTEASPLHF. Combining the CDR3 with reference TRBV7-3 and TRBJ1-6 gives the whole variable domain GAGVSQTPSNKVTEKGKYVELRCDPISGHTALYWYRQSLGQGPEFLIYFQGTGAADDSGLPNDRFFAVRPEGSVSTLKIQRTERGDSAVYLCASSRGTEASPLHFGNGTRLTVT.

The rearrangement joins TRBV7-2 to TRBJ1-2, with D uncertain. Germline CDR1 SGHTA, CDR2 FQGNSA. This CDR3 region has 13 residues. Trimming pared 2 bases from V and 5 bases from J, leaving 9 bases between. In nucleotides, the CDR3 is TGTGCCAGCAGCTTATACGGCTATTATGGCTACACCTTC. This sequence encodes CASSLYGYYGYTF.

J is TRBJ1-2 and V is TRBV6-5; TRBD1 is a possible D gene (6 bases). This CDR3 region has 15 residues. In germline, CDR1 is MNHEY, CDR2 SVGAGI. Trimming pared 5 bases from V and 7 bases from J, leaving 20 bases between. This CDR3 is CASSQTSQGRGGYTF. CDR3 in DNA: TGTGCCAGCAGTCAAACTTCCCAGGGGAGGGGTGGCTACACCTTC.

This chain connects TRBV12-3 or TRBV12-4 to TRBJ2-2, with a possible D match to TRBD2 (7 bases). Trimming stripped 10 bases from V and 6 bases from J, with 12 bases between. The CDR3 runs to 12 residues. The CDR3 region has the DNA TGTGCCACAAGGGGGGGTTCCGGGGAGCTGTTTTTT. It codes for CATRGGSGELFF.

The V and J genes are TRBV7-9 and TRBJ1-2; 9 bases match TRBD1. Per the germline V gene, CDR1 is SEHNR and CDR2 is FQNEAQ (reference sequence). V shed 5 bases, J shed 8 bases, and the junction held 6 bases outside the gene matches. CDR3 length: 13 amino acids. CDR3 DNA: TGTGCCAGCAGCGCCACAGGGGGCTTGGGCTACACCTTC. Its protein is CASSATGGLGYTF.

J is TRBJ2-3 and V is TRBV19; TRBD2 aligns across 12 bases. The J segment lost 5 bases and the V segment lost 7 bases, leaving 7 bases of the junction unmatched. The germline V gene has CDR1 LNHDA and CDR2 SQIVND (reference sequence). The CDR3 has 15 residues. In DNA form, the CDR3 reads TGTGCCAGTACAACTAGCGGGGGGATAGGAGATACGCAGTATTTT. Encoded protein: CASTTSGGIGDTQYF. Full variable domain (outside the CDR3, taken from reference TRBV19 and TRBJ2-3): DGGITQSPKYLFRKEGQNVTLSCEQNLNHDAMYWYRQDPGQGLRLIYYSQIVNDFQKGDIAEGYSVSREKKESFPLTVTSAQKNPTAFYLCASTTSGGIGDTQYFGPGTRLTVL.

This clone was picked up a small number of times. This chain joins TRBV6-4 and TRBJ2-2; 9 bases are shared with TRBD1. Germline lookup yields CDR1 MRHNA and CDR2 SNTAGT. V was clipped by 6 bases and J by 3 bases; unmatched bases: 2. There are 14 residues in the CDR3. Here the CDR3 DNA reads TGTGCCAGCAGAAGGACAGGGGACACCGGGGAGCTGTTTTTT. Residues: CASRRTGDTGELFF.

There are a few counts of this clone. This chain joins TRBV6-4 and TRBJ2-5; D is ambiguous. V dropped 2 bases and J dropped 4 bases, with 8 bases sitting between them. The germline CDR1 and CDR2 sequences are MRHNA and SNTAGT. This CDR3 region has 13 residues. The DNA of the CDR3 is TGTGCCAGCAGTGACCCCGACCGAGAGACCCAGTACTTC. This translates into CASSDPDRETQYF.

The chain carries TRBV4-3 and TRBJ1-6; maybe TRBD1 (6 bases). Trimming took off 1 base at V and 0 bases at J, with 10 bases between the two ends. The V gene's germline CDR1 is LGHNA and CDR2 YSLEER. The CDR3 contains 17 residues. CDR3 amino acids: CASSQVQGSSYNSPLHF. The CDR3 nucleotides are TGCGCCAGCAGCCAAGTTCAGGGGAGCTCCTATAATTCACCCCTCCACTTT.

Written as DNA, the CDR3 is TGTGCCAGCAGCATCGGCCGTTGGACAGGGAACACTGAAGCTTTCTTT. This encodes CASSIGRWTGNTEAFF. The chain recombines TRBV7-9 with TRBJ1-1; 7 nucleotides line up with TRBD1. This CDR3 contains 16 residues. CDR1 is SEHNR, CDR2 FQNEAQ, per germline (reference sequence). Germline trimming cut 5 bases from V and 1 base from J; bases unmatched to any gene: 10.